These 18 T cell receptor beta chains came from one sample sequenced in a study of graft-versus-host responses after intestinal transplantation. Some clones are missing from TCRdb's copy, which holds only in-frame ones; the method was immunoSEQ multiplex PCR. Of about 15,000 clones listed, about 31% are singletons. With roughly 200,000 irradiated, violet-dye-labeled stimulator cells, roughly 200,000 CFSE-labeled responder cells were plated. The sample was alloreactive CD8+ T cells from a mixed lymphocyte reaction culture, taken before intestinal transplant. Subset noted: CFSE-low proliferating T cells sorted from roughly 6-day pre-transplant mixed lymphocyte reaction (GvH or HvG direction). The receptors shown here come from a human patient who received an intestinal transplant.

The V gene is TRBV19, the J gene TRBJ1-3; weak D call: TRBD1 (6 bases). The CDR3 runs to 14 residues. Per germline, CDR1 LNHDA and CDR2 SQIVND (reference sequence). V lost 5 bases to trimming and J lost 1 base, with 9 bases between them. This chain's CDR3 is CASSFTGSGNTIYF. Written as DNA, the CDR3 is TGTGCCAGTAGTTTCACAGGGTCTGGAAACACCATATATTTT.

This clone qualifies as medium-sized (0.01 to 0.1%). The chain recombines TRBV5-1 with TRBJ2-7; 7 bases fit TRBD2. Germline trimming cut 4 bases from V and 7 bases from J; bases unmatched to any gene: 8. There are 13 residues in the CDR3. Germline values: CDR1 SGHRS, CDR2 YFSETQ. This CDR3 reads CASSPWTSREQYF. CDR3 nucleotide sequence: TGCGCCAGCAGCCCCTGGACTAGTCGTGAGCAGTACTTC.

The chain recombines TRBV29-1 with TRBJ2-7; D is perhaps TRBD1 or TRBD2 (5 bases each). Looked up from germline, CDR1 is SQVTM and CDR2 is ANQGSEA. Trimming removed 7 bases from V and 6 bases from J, with 7 bases in between. This CDR3 is 9 amino acids long. In DNA form, the CDR3 reads TGCAGCGGTGGGGGCGAGCAGTACTTC. Residues: CSGGGEQYF.

The table lists this clone with a few counts. This rearrangement joins TRBV2 to TRBJ2-2; a weak D match, TRBD1 (5 bases). The CDR3 contains 12 residues. V was shortened by 10 bases and J by 4 bases, with 10 bases between the two germline ends. Germline V gene lookup returns CDR1 SNHLY and CDR2 FYNNEI. The CDR3 reads CAMDTFTGELFF. The DNA for the CDR3 is TGTGCCATGGACACTTTCACCGGGGAGCTGTTTTTT.

This clone was counted a single time. V usage is TRBV27 and J usage is TRBJ2-1; 9 bases map to TRBD2. The CDR3 covers 17 residues. CDR1 is MNHEY and CDR2 is SMNVEV in the germline V gene (reference sequence). J gave up 0 bases and V 5 bases, and 8 bases lay outside the gene matches. CDR3 DNA sequence: TGTGCCAGCAGTCTAGCGGGACCTTCCAGCTCCTACAATGAGCAGTTCTTC. It is translated as CASSLAGPSSSYNEQFF.

This clone was seen a handful of times. A much larger clone lies a single base off, so this may be a read error. This sequence joins TRBV27 and TRBJ2-7; a weak D match, TRBD2 (5 bases). Deletions cut 5 bases from V and 0 bases from J, with 11 bases between. From germline, CDR1 is MNHEY and CDR2 SMNVEV (reference sequence). The CDR3 runs to 14 residues. CDR3 amino acids: CASSAGLSSYEQYF. The CDR3 DNA reads as TGTGCCAGCAGTGCGGGCCTTAGCTCCTACGAGCAGTACTTC.

The chain uses TRBV4-1 and TRBJ1-2, with 8 bases matching TRBD1. CDR1 is MGHRA, CDR2 YSYEKL, per germline. This CDR3 comprises 14 residues. Germline trimming cut 1 base from V and 7 bases from J; bases unmatched to any gene: 5. The CDR3 here is CASSQVDRAFGYTF. As DNA, the CDR3 is TGCGCCAGCAGCCAAGTGGACAGGGCCTTTGGCTACACCTTC.

In this sample, this clone is medium-sized. J is TRBJ2-7 and V is TRBV6-5, with unresolved D. The V and J ends lost 0 bases and 3 bases respectively, with 12 bases between them. The germline CDR1 and CDR2 sequences are MNHEY and SVGAGI. This CDR3 comprises 15 residues. CDR3 nucleotide sequence: TGTGCCAGCAGTTACTCTCCGATGGGAAACTACGAGCAGTACTTC. Its translation: CASSYSPMGNYEQYF.

In its sample, this clone was seen a few times. This rearrangement joins TRBV9 to TRBJ2-7, with TRBD1 matching 9 bases. This CDR3 region has 15 residues. Per the germline V gene, CDR1 is SGDLS and CDR2 is YYNGEE. Germline trimming cut 0 bases from V and 3 bases from J; bases unmatched to any gene: 4. Here the CDR3 DNA reads TGTGCCAGCAGCGTAGGAGGGACAGGGAACTACGAGCAGTACTTC. Residues: CASSVGGTGNYEQYF.

This clone was observed a single time. The chain links TRBV4-1 to TRBJ2-5; D is ambiguous. The J call is doubtful: the DNA matches TRBJ2-7 better. The germline V gene encodes CDR1 MGHRA and CDR2 YSYEKL. This CDR3 comprises 13 residues. The CDR3 region is CASSQGSFYEQYF. In DNA form, the CDR3 reads TGCGCCAGCAGCCAAGGGTCCTTCTACGAGCAGTACTTC.

The V call is TRBV7-8, the J call TRBJ2-1; the D is unclear. Trimming left V 1 base short and J 5 bases short, with 9 bases between. CDR3 length equals 14 residues. Germline V gene data show CDR1 as SGHVS and CDR2 as FQNEAQ. Written as DNA, the CDR3 is TGTGCCAGCAGCTTAGACTCTGAGGACAATGAGCAGTTCTTC. Amino acids: CASSLDSEDNEQFF.

Only a few counts were recorded for this clone. The V and J genes are TRBV9 and TRBJ2-7; TRBD2 aligns across 7 bases. Germline V gene lookup returns CDR1 SGDLS and CDR2 YYNGEE. This CDR3 comprises 15 residues. The trim removed 0 bases at V and 2 bases at J, leaving 5 bases unmatched. The DNA of the CDR3 is TGTGCCAGCAGCGTAGAGGGTCGGGGGGCCTACGAGCAGTACTTC. Amino acid sequence: CASSVEGRGAYEQYF.

J is TRBJ2-1 and V is TRBV7-8; D not certain. Deletions cut 1 base from V and 4 bases from J, with 14 bases between. Germline lookup yields CDR1 SGHVS and CDR2 FQNEAQ. This CDR3 contains 16 residues. The CDR3 DNA is TGTGCCAGCAGCTTAGTCGGCGTTCAGTCTTACAATGAGCAGTTCTTC. Translation gives CASSLVGVQSYNEQFF.

This clone showed up just a few times. This chain links TRBV6-4 with TRBJ1-5, with 7 bases matching TRBD1. The germline V gene has CDR1 MRHNA and CDR2 SNTAGT. The CDR3 loop spans 16 amino acids. After removal of 0 bases from V and 9 bases from J, the junction contained 11 bases not matched to a gene. Here the CDR3 DNA reads TGTGCCAGCAGTGACTCGCCGGAGGGGGCGGGCTGGCCCCAGCATTTT. Translation gives CASSDSPEGAGWPQHF.

In this sample, this clone turned up a few times. The V and J genes are TRBV6-6 and TRBJ1-2, with a possible D match to TRBD1 (6 bases). CDR1 is MNHNY, CDR2 SVGAGI, per germline (reference sequence). This CDR3 is 14 amino acids long. V was clipped by 5 bases and J by 5 bases, with 15 bases between them. As DNA, the CDR3 is TGTGCCAGCAGTCCAGTCGGGGGCGCGTATGGCTACACCTTC. This sequence encodes CASSPVGGAYGYTF.

This clone came up a few times. The chain links TRBV5-4 to TRBJ2-3; 12 positions agree with TRBD2. CDR1 is SGHNT, CDR2 YYREEE, per germline (reference sequence). This CDR3 region has 16 residues. With V trimmed by 4 bases and J by 4 bases, 7 bases remained unmatched. The CDR3 bases are TGTGCCAGCAGCGCGACTAGCGGGAGAAGGTCAGATACGCAGTATTTT. This translates into CASSATSGRRSDTQYF.

This chain connects TRBV5-5 to TRBJ1-6; unclear D gene. V was trimmed by 3 bases and J by 1 base, leaving 8 bases between them. CDR1 is SGHKS, CDR2 YYEKEE, per germline (reference sequence). The CDR3 covers 15 residues. CDR3 amino acids: CASSSKASYNSPLHF. DNA for the CDR3: TGTGCCAGCAGCTCCAAGGCGTCCTATAATTCACCCCTCCACTTT. The full variable domain, rest sourced from reference TRBV5-5 and TRBJ1-6, is DAGVTQSPTHLIKTRGQQVTLRCSPISGHKSVSWYQQVLGQGPQFIFQYYEKEERGRGNFPDRFSARQFPNYSSELNVNALLLGDSALYLCASSSKASYNSPLHFGNGTRLTVT.

V usage is TRBV10-3 and J usage is TRBJ2-2, with a possible D match to TRBD1 (6 bases). V was pared by 4 bases and J by 5 bases, with 8 bases between. Germline-derived CDR1 and CDR2 are ENHRY and SYGVKD. The CDR3 consists of 13 residues. Written as DNA, the CDR3 is TGTGCCATCAGTGGGCAGGGGACCGGGGAGCTGTTTTTT. Encoded protein: CAISGQGTGELFF.